The entry below describes one T cell receptor beta chain. Original analysis: Estimation of nucleated cell counts relied on the amplification of reference gene primers. Sequencing was performed with immunoSEQ multiplex PCR; in TCRdb, only in-frame clones are kept and a portion is missing. The DNA was the basis for D and trimming; V, J and clone size are from that table. Here the sample spans around 300,000 clones, around 92% being singletons. This entry comes from a study of blood T cell repertoires in COVID-19. The study drew participants aged about 18 to 89 years from 24 US areas. Among Cohort 3 donors, those recovered had two negative PCRs, clearance, or symptom resolution. The germline V and J ends were trimmed by 1 base and 4 bases, with 8 bases remaining between them. Germline-derived CDR1 and CDR2 are LNHDA and SQIVND (reference sequence). The CDR3 spans 14 residues.

Material for sequencing was PBMCs or T cells enriched from blood (not recorded which). The source is a woman in her twenties or thirties who had recovered from COVID-19. This sequence joins TRBV19 and TRBJ1-5, with TRBD1 as a possible D gene (6 bases). CDR3 region: CASSIAGENQPQHF. CDR3 nucleotide sequence: TGTGCCAGTAGTATAGCAGGGGAGAATCAGCCCCAGCATTTT.